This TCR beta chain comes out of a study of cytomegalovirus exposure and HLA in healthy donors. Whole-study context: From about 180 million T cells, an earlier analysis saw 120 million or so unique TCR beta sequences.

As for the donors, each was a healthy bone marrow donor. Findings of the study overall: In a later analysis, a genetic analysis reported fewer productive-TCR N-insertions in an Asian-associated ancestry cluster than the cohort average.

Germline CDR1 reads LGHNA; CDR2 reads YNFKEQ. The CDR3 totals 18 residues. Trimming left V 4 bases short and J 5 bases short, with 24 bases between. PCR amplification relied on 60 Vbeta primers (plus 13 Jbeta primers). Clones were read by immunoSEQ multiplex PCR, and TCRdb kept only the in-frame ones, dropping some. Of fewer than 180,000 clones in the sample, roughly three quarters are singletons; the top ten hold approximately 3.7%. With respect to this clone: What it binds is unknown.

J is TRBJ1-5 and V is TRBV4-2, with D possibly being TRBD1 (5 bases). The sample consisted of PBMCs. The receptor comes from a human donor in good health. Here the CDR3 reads CASSPTFTGKVTDQPQHF. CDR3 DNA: TGTGCCAGCAGCCCCACATTCACAGGAAAGGTAACGGATCAGCCCCAGCATTTT.